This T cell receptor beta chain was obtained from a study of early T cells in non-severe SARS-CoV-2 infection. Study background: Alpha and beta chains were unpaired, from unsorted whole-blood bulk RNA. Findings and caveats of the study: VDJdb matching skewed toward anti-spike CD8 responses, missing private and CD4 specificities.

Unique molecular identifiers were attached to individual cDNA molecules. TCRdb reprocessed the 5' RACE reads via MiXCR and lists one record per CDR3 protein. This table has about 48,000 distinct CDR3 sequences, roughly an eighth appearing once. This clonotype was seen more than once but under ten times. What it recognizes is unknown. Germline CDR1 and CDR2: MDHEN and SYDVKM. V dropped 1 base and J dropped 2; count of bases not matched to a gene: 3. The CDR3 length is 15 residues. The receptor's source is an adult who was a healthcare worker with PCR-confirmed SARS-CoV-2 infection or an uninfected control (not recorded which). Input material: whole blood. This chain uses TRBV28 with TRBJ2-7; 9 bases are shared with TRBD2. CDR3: CASSLYAGGAYEQYF. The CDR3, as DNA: TGTGCCAGCAGTTTATACGCGGGAGGGGCCTACGAGCAGTACTTC.